These T cell receptor beta chains were read from a single sample in a study of T cells after posttransplantation cyclophosphamide. Repertoires were generated with immunoSEQ multiplex PCR, while TCRdb's copy carries only in-frame clones and drops some. The sample yields about 22,000 clones, around 98% seen once. Sequenced: naive CD4+ T cells sorted from PBMCs. These receptors originate from a man aged 50 or older in good health, CMV-negative, and a related stem cell transplant donor. CDR3s include the opening cysteine and the closing phenylalanine or tryptophan. D genes are given only for firm matches. Clone sizes are given selectively: once, few, many, or a class where the clone is expanded.

v_call: TRBV7-3
j_call: TRBJ2-3
clone_size: once
d_call: TRBD2
cdr3_aa: CASSLWTSGRSDTQYF
cdr3_nt: TGTGCCAGCAGCTTATGGACTAGCGGGAGGTCAGATACGCAGTATTTT

v_call: TRBV19
j_call: TRBJ1-1
clone_size: .
d_call: .
cdr3_aa: CASRDRVNTEAFF
cdr3_nt: TGTGCCAGCAGAGACAGAGTGAACACTGAAGCTTTCTTT

v_call: TRBV7-6
j_call: TRBJ2-2
clone_size: .
d_call: TRBD2
cdr3_aa: CASSSAGGHTGELFF
cdr3_nt: TGTGCCAGCAGCTCAGCGGGAGGGCACACCGGGGAGCTGTTTTTT

v_call: TRBV11-1
j_call: TRBJ2-7
clone_size: .
d_call: TRBD2
cdr3_aa: CASSLEPGGLYEQYF
cdr3_nt: TGTGCCAGCAGCTTAGAACCGGGGGGGCTCTACGAGCAGTACTTC

v_call: TRBV7-2
j_call: TRBJ2-3
clone_size: .
d_call: .
cdr3_aa: CASSVRGSPSTDTQYF
cdr3_nt: TGTGCCAGCAGCGTTAGGGGAAGCCCTAGCACAGATACGCAGTATTTT

v_call: TRBV7-3
j_call: TRBJ2-7
clone_size: .
d_call: TRBD2
cdr3_aa: CASSLVPAGGPHEQYF
cdr3_nt: TGTGCCAGCAGCTTAGTACCAGCGGGAGGGCCCCACGAGCAGTACTTC

v_call: TRBV28
j_call: TRBJ1-2
clone_size: .
d_call: TRBD1
cdr3_aa: CASSPPGGNGYTF
cdr3_nt: TGTGCCAGCAGCCCTCCAGGGGGCAATGGCTACACCTTC

v_call: TRBV21-1
j_call: TRBJ2-7
clone_size: .
d_call: .
cdr3_aa: CASSLTCSGLATYEQYF
cdr3_nt: TGTGCCAGCAGCCTTACCTGCTCGGGACTAGCGACCTACGAGCAGTACTTC

v_call: TRBV27
j_call: TRBJ1-2
clone_size: .
d_call: TRBD1
cdr3_aa: CASSLWGQNNYGYTF
cdr3_nt: TGTGCCAGCAGTTTATGGGGACAGAATAACTATGGCTACACCTTC

v_call: TRBV4-1
j_call: TRBJ2-5
clone_size: .
d_call: .
cdr3_aa: CASSQARLEETQYF
cdr3_nt: TGCGCCAGCAGCCAGGCTCGACTAGAAGAGACCCAGTACTTC

v_call: TRBV6-5
j_call: TRBJ2-3
clone_size: once
d_call: .
cdr3_aa: CASSYQEGGATDTQYF
cdr3_nt: TGTGCCAGCAGTTATCAGGAGGGGGGGGCAACAGATACGCAGTATTTT

v_call: TRBV18
j_call: TRBJ2-7
clone_size: .
d_call: TRBD1
cdr3_aa: CASSPTGTYEQYF
cdr3_nt: TGTGCCAGCTCACCGACAGGGACCTACGAGCAGTACTTC

v_call: TRBV19
j_call: TRBJ2-1
clone_size: .
d_call: TRBD2
cdr3_aa: CASSTLAGGIYNEQFF
cdr3_nt: TGTGCCAGTAGTACCCTAGCGGGAGGGATTTACAATGAGCAGTTCTTC

v_call: TRBV27
j_call: TRBJ1-6
clone_size: .
d_call: .
cdr3_aa: CASSLDRPNSPLHF
cdr3_nt: TGTGCCAGCAGTTTGGACAGACCAAATTCCCCCCTCCACTTT

v_call: TRBV27
j_call: TRBJ2-4
clone_size: once
d_call: .
cdr3_aa: CASSLSYRMEDIQYF
cdr3_nt: TGTGCCAGCAGCTTATCTTATCGGATGGAGGACATTCAGTACTTC

v_call: TRBV2
j_call: TRBJ2-7
clone_size: .
d_call: .
cdr3_aa: CASRGQLFLSYEQYF
cdr3_nt: TGTGCCAGCAGAGGACAGCTATTCCTCTCCTACGAGCAGTACTTC

v_call: TRBV18
j_call: TRBJ2-7
clone_size: .
d_call: TRBD1
cdr3_aa: CASSPPGQGFGEQYF
cdr3_nt: TGTGCCAGCTCACCACCGGGACAGGGATTTGGCGAGCAGTACTTC

v_call: TRBV6-5
j_call: TRBJ2-7
clone_size: .
d_call: TRBD2
cdr3_aa: CASSYSRTSGSYEQYF
cdr3_nt: TGTGCCAGCAGTTACTCTAGGACTAGCGGTTCCTACGAGCAGTACTTC

v_call: TRBV10-3
j_call: TRBJ2-5
clone_size: .
d_call: TRBD2
cdr3_aa: CAIRNPAGAQETQYF
cdr3_nt: TGTGCCATCAGGAACCCAGCGGGGGCCCAAGAGACCCAGTACTTC

v_call: TRBV4-1
j_call: TRBJ2-1
clone_size: .
d_call: TRBD2
cdr3_aa: CASSHSSGGFYNEQFF
cdr3_nt: TGCGCCAGCAGCCACTCTAGCGGGGGATTTTACAATGAGCAGTTCTTC

v_call: TRBV10-3
j_call: TRBJ1-2
clone_size: .
d_call: TRBD1
cdr3_aa: CAIRGQGEGYTF
cdr3_nt: TGTGCCATCAGGGGACAGGGGGAAGGCTACACCTTC

v_call: TRBV5-6
j_call: TRBJ2-4
clone_size: .
d_call: TRBD2
cdr3_aa: CASSPPGLKNIQYF
cdr3_nt: TGTGCCAGCAGCCCCCCGGGACTAAAAAACATTCAGTACTTC

v_call: TRBV7-9
j_call: TRBJ2-1
clone_size: .
d_call: TRBD1
cdr3_aa: CASSSNRDRGRAEQFF
cdr3_nt: TGTGCCAGCAGCTCAAATCGGGACAGGGGGAGGGCTGAGCAGTTCTTC

v_call: TRBV9
j_call: TRBJ2-7
clone_size: .
d_call: TRBD1
cdr3_aa: CASSAEINRGQLNSEQYF
cdr3_nt: TGTGCCAGCAGCGCCGAGATTAACAGGGGTCAGCTGAATAGCGAGCAGTACTTC

v_call: TRBV7-2
j_call: TRBJ1-2
clone_size: .
d_call: TRBD1
cdr3_aa: CASSSSGGYGYTF
cdr3_nt: TGTGCCAGCAGCTCGTCAGGGGGCTATGGCTACACCTTC

v_call: TRBV11-2
j_call: TRBJ1-6
clone_size: .
d_call: .
cdr3_aa: CASSLSGGGNSPLHF
cdr3_nt: TGTGCCAGCAGCTTAAGCGGGGGTGGCAATTCACCCCTCCACTTT

v_call: TRBV25-1
j_call: TRBJ2-7
clone_size: once
d_call: .
cdr3_aa: CASSEFQRTYEQYF
cdr3_nt: TGTGCCAGCAGTGAATTCCAGAGGACCTACGAGCAGTACTTC

v_call: TRBV7-9
j_call: TRBJ2-2
clone_size: .
d_call: .
cdr3_aa: CASSLGGLLTGELFF
cdr3_nt: TGTGCCAGCAGCCTAGGGGGACTACTAACCGGGGAGCTGTTTTTT

v_call: TRBV11-3
j_call: TRBJ2-3
clone_size: .
d_call: TRBD1
cdr3_aa: CASSLAGTDTDTQYF
cdr3_nt: TGTGCCAGCAGCTTAGCGGGGACAGACACAGATACGCAGTATTTT

v_call: TRBV6-5
j_call: TRBJ2-3
clone_size: .
d_call: TRBD2
cdr3_aa: CASSRGGWTDTQYF
cdr3_nt: TGTGCCAGCAGCCGCGGGGGGTGGACAGATACGCAGTATTTT

v_call: TRBV5-4
j_call: TRBJ1-1
clone_size: .
d_call: .
cdr3_aa: CASSLDAPGEAFF
cdr3_nt: TGTGCCAGCAGCTTGGATGCCCCAGGCGAGGCTTTCTTT

v_call: TRBV5-4
j_call: TRBJ2-7
clone_size: once
d_call: TRBD2
cdr3_aa: CASSAVVASGASYEQYF
cdr3_nt: TGTGCCAGCAGCGCGGTCGTGGCTAGCGGGGCTTCCTACGAGCAGTACTTC

v_call: TRBV6-5
j_call: TRBJ2-7
clone_size: .
d_call: TRBD1
cdr3_aa: CASRSGQTYEQYF
cdr3_nt: TGTGCCAGCAGGTCGGGACAGACCTACGAGCAGTACTTC

v_call: TRBV10-3
j_call: TRBJ2-3
clone_size: .
d_call: TRBD1
cdr3_aa: CAIRDRGHADTQYF
cdr3_nt: TGTGCCATCAGGGACAGGGGGCATGCAGATACGCAGTATTTT

v_call: TRBV25-1
j_call: TRBJ1-4
clone_size: .
d_call: .
cdr3_aa: CASSPIGGTRGEKLFF
cdr3_nt: TGTGCCAGCAGCCCGATTGGGGGGACCAGAGGGGAAAAACTGTTTTTT

v_call: TRBV7-9
j_call: TRBJ1-1
clone_size: .
d_call: .
cdr3_aa: CASSLGQTYTEAFF
cdr3_nt: TGTGCCAGCAGCCTTGGACAGACTTACACTGAAGCTTTCTTT

v_call: TRBV30
j_call: TRBJ1-3
clone_size: .
d_call: .
cdr3_aa: CAWSVSLSGNTIYF
cdr3_nt: TGTGCCTGGAGTGTGTCCCTCTCTGGAAACACCATATATTTT

v_call: TRBV6-5
j_call: TRBJ2-3
clone_size: .
d_call: .
cdr3_aa: CASTGASTDTQYF
cdr3_nt: TGTGCCAGCACGGGAGCAAGCACTGATACGCAGTATTTT

v_call: TRBV14
j_call: TRBJ1-2
clone_size: .
d_call: .
cdr3_aa: CASGRDRGYGYTF
cdr3_nt: TGTGCCAGCGGTCGGGATAGAGGATATGGCTACACCTTC